The subject of this entry is one TCR beta chain. The ends lost 2 bases at V and 8 bases at J; junction bases unmatched: 7. CDR1 and CDR2 from the germline V gene are SGHRS and YFSETQ. This CDR3 contains 14 residues. This specimen comes from a study of T cell responses to AZD1222 COVID-19 vaccine. Assay used: immunoSEQ multiplex PCR; TCRdb lists only in-frame clones, some missing. The data hold around 96,000 clones, with roughly 84% observed a single time. The TCR originated in an adult in good health. The J gene is TRBJ1-2, the V gene TRBV5-1; 9 bases line up with TRBD1. The material was peripheral blood, obtained on day 0 of AZD1222 vaccination. The CDR3 nucleotides read TGCGCCAGCAGCTTTTGGGACAGGGACGACGGCTACACCTTC. Its translation: CASSFWDRDDGYTF. The whole variable domain, remainder taken from reference TRBV5-1 and TRBJ1-2, is KAGVTQTPRYLIKTRGQQVTLSCSPISGHRSVSWYQQTPGQGLQFLFEYFSETQRNKGNFPGRFSGRQFSNSRSEMNVSTLELGDSALYLCASSFWDRDDGYTFGSGTRLTVV.